This T cell receptor beta chain stems from a study of beta chain features in type 1 diabetes. Reverse transcription of all isolated RNA meant that expressed TCRB transcripts were sequenced. The data were produced by immunoSEQ multiplex PCR, yet TCRdb's version contains in-frame clones alone and is incomplete. The sample has 70,000 to 90,000 clones; roughly 30% are singletons. This clone was detected only a few times. This CDR3 region has 15 residues. Germline assignment: CDR1 MNHEY and CDR2 SMNVEV (reference sequence). Trimming at V came to 4 bases and at J to 1 base, leaving 5 bases not matched to a gene.

Sequences were obtained from stem cell memory CD4+ T cells from blood. J is TRBJ2-7 and V is TRBV27; 9 positions match TRBD1. This TCR derives from a woman in her late teens or twenties in good health. The CDR3 nucleotides read TGTGCCAGCAGTTCCCTCGGACAGGGGTCCTACGAGCAGTACTTC. It is translated as CASSSLGQGSYEQYF.